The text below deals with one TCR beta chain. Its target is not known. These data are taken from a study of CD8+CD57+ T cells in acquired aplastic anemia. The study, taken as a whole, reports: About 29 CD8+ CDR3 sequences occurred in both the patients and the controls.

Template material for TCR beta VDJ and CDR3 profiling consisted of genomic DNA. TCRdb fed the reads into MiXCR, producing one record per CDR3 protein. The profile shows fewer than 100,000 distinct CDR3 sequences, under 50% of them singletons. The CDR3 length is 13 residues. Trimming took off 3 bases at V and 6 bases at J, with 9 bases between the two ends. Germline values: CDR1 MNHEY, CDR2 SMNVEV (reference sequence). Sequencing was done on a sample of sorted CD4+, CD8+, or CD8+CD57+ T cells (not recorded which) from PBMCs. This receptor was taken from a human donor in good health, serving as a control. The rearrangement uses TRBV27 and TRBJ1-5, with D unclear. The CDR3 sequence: CASSFGESQPQHF. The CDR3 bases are TGTGCCAGCAGTTTTGGAGAGAGTCAGCCCCAGCATTTT.